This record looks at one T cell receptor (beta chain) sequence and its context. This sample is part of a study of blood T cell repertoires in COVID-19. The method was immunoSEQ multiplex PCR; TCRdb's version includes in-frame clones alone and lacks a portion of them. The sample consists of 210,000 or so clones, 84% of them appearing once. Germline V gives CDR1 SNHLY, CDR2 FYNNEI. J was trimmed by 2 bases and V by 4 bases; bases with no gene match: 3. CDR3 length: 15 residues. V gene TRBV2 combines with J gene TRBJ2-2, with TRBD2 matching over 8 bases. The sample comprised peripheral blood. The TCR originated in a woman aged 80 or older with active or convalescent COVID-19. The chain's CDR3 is CASSGSGGNTGELFF. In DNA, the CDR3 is TGTGCCAGCAGTGGCAGCGGGGGTAACACCGGGGAGCTGTTTTTT. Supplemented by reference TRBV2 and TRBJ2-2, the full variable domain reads EPEVTQTPSHQVTQMGQEVILRCVPISNHLYFYWYRQILGQKVEFLVSFYNNEISEKSEIFDDQFSVERPDGSNFTLKIRSTKLEDSAMYFCASSGSGGNTGELFFGEGSRLTVL.